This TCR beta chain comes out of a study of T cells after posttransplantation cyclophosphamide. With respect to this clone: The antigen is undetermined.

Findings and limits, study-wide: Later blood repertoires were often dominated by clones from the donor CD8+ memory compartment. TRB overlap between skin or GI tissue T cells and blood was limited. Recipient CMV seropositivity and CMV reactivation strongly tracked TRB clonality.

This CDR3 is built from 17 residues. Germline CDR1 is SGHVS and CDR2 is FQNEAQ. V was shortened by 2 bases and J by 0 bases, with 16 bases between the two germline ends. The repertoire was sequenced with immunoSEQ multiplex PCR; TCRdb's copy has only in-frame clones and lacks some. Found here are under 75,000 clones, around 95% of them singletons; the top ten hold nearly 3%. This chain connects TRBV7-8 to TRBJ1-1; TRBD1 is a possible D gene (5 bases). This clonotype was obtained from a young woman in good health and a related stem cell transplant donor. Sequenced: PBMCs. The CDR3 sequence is CASSLRRTSLMNTEAFF. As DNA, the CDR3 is TGTGCCAGCAGCTTACGACGGACATCGTTAATGAACACTGAAGCTTTCTTT.